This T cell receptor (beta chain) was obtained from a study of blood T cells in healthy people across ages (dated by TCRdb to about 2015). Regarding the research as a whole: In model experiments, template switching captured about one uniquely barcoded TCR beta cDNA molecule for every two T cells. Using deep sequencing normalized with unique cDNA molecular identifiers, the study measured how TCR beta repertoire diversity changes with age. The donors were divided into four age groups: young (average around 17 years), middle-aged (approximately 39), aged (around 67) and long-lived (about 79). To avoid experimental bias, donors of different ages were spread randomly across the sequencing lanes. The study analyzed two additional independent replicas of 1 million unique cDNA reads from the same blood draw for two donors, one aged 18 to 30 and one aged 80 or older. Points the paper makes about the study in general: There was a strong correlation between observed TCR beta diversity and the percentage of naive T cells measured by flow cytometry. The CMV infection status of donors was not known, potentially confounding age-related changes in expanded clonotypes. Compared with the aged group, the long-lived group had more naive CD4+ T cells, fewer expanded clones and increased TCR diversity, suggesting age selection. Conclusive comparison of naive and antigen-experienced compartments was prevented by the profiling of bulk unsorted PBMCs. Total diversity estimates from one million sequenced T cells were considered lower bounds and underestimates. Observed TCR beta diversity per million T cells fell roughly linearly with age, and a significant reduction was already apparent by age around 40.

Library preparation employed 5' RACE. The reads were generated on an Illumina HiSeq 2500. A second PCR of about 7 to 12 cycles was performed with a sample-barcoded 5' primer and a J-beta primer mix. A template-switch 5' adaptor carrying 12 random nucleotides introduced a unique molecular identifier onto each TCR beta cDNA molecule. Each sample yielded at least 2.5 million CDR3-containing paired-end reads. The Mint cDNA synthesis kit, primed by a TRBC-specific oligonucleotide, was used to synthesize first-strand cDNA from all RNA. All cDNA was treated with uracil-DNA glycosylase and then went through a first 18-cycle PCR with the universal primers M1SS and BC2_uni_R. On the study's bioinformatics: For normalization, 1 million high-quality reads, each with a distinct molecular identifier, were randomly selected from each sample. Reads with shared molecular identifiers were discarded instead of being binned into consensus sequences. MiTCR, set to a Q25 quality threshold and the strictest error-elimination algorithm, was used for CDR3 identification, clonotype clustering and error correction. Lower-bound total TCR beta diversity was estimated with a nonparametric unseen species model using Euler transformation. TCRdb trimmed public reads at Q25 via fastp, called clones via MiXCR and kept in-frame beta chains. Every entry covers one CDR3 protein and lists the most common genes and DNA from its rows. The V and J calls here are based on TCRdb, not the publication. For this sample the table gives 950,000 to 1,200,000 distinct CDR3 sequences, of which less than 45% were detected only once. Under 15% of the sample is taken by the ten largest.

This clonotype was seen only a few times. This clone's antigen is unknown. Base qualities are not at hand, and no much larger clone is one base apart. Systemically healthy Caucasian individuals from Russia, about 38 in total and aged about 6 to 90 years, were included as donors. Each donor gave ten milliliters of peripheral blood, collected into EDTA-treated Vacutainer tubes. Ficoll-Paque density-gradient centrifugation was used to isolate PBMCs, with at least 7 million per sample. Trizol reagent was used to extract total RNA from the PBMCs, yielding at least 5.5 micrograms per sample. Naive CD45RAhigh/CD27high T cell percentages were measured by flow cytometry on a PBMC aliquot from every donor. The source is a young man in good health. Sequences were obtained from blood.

The base sequence is TGCAGCGTTGAAGGGTCGCCCCATCCCTATGGCTACACCTTC. Its translation reads: CSVEGSPHPYGYTF. The sequence is built from TRBV29-1 and TRBJ1-2; no D segment can be confidently identified. V lost 1 base and J lost 4 bases; the stretch between them is 13 bases long. CDR1 and CDR2 are drawn from the germline V gene: SQVTM, ANQGSEA. CDR3 length: 14 amino acids, cysteine to phenylalanine. The only DNA kept is the CDR3, 42 bases in frame from the first base.